This is a list of T cell receptor beta chains from one sample in a study of T-cell reconstitution after alpha-beta-depleted transplantation in children. Each CDR3 protein gets one entry after TCRdb re-called the PCR reads with MiXCR. The sample carries under 20,000 distinct CDR3 sequences, 13% recorded once. The specimen was PBMCs, mostly from graft donor cells, collected 60 days after TCRalphabeta/CD19-depleted stem cell transplant. The receptors stem from a female patient between 2 and 10 years old who had a stem cell transplant for congenital amegakaryocytic thrombocytopenia, so the T cells may come from the graft donor. Both conserved end residues are part of each CDR3. The D gene is left open where the match is weak. Part of the rows lack a size; the others show once, few, many or a class for expanded clones.

abundance	v_gene	j_gene	d_gene	CDR3aa	CDR3nt
many	TRBV5-1	TRBJ2-7	TRBD2	CASRLDSGGYEQYF	TGCGCCAGCAGATTGGACAGCGGGGGCTACGAGCAGTACTTC
NA	TRBV3-1	TRBJ2-1	NA	CATSQRAGPPFF	TGTGCCACCTCCCAAAGGGCAGGTCCGCCGTTCTTC
many	TRBV7-8	TRBJ1-3	NA	CASSLNSGSGNTIYF	TGTGCCAGCAGCCTTAATTCAGGGTCTGGAAACACCATATATTTT
NA	TRBV2	TRBJ2-1	TRBD2	CAFSPPGLAGVGGYNEQFF	TGTGCCTTCAGCCCGCCGGGACTAGCGGGAGTTGGTGGCTACAATGAGCAGTTCTTC
many	TRBV20-1	TRBJ2-1	TRBD2	CSALTSGRDFFINEQFF	TGCAGTGCCCTGACTAGCGGGAGGGATTTTTTTATCAATGAGCAGTTCTTC
many	TRBV5-1	TRBJ2-7	TRBD2	CASSLGPGLADYEQYF	TGCGCCAGCAGCTTGGGTCCGGGACTAGCGGACTACGAGCAGTACTTC
many	TRBV5-1	TRBJ2-2	TRBD2	CASSWTSGRNTGELFF	TGCGCCAGCAGCTGGACTAGCGGGAGGAACACCGGGGAGCTGTTTTTT
medium-sized	TRBV5-1	TRBJ2-1	TRBD1	CASSLEGQGYNEQFF	TGCGCCAGCAGCTTGGAGGGACAGGGTTACAATGAGCAGTTCTTC
many	TRBV12-3/TRBV12-4	TRBJ2-1	TRBD2	CASSFLAASYNEQFF	TGTGCCAGCAGTTTCCTAGCGGCCTCCTACAATGAGCAGTTCTTC
many	TRBV25-1	TRBJ2-7	TRBD2	CASSERREGRSYEQYF	TGTGCCAGCAGTGAACGGCGGGAGGGTCGTTCCTACGAGCAGTACTTC
NA	TRBV18	TRBJ2-2	NA	CASSPDTGTGELFF	TGTGCCAGCTCACCGGACACGGGGACCGGGGAGCTGTTTTTT
many	TRBV28	TRBJ2-6	NA	CASSVRSYRRGSGANVLTF	TGTGCCAGCTCAGTCCGTAGTTACAGACGCGGTAGTGGGGCCAACGTCCTGACTTTC
many	TRBV20-1	TRBJ1-6	NA	CSASTGNGYNSPLHF	TGCAGTGCTAGTACAGGGAACGGGTATAATTCACCCCTCCACTTT
many	TRBV29-1	TRBJ2-1	TRBD1	CSVVGTGLYNEQFF	TGCAGCGTTGTGGGGACAGGGCTCTACAATGAGCAGTTCTTC
many	TRBV5-6	TRBJ1-1	NA	CASSYNIMNTEAFF	TGTGCCAGCAGCTACAACATAATGAACACTGAAGCTTTCTTT
many	TRBV5-1	TRBJ2-5	TRBD1	CASNQEGQGGETQYF	TGCGCCAGCAACCAGGAAGGACAGGGGGGAGAGACCCAGTACTTC
many	TRBV20-1	TRBJ2-7	TRBD2	CSAIRPGLGSYEQYF	TGCAGTGCGATCCGACCGGGACTAGGATCCTACGAGCAGTACTTC
NA	TRBV7-1	TRBJ2-5	TRBD1	CASSPQGQGLETQYF	TGTGCCAGCAGCCCCCAGGGACAGGGGTTGGAGACCCAGTACTTC
many	TRBV20-1	TRBJ1-6	TRBD1	CSAGRQGPNSPLHF	TGCAGTGCTGGGAGACAGGGCCCCAATTCACCCCTCCACTTT
medium-sized	TRBV18	TRBJ2-1	TRBD2	CASFHTGTSGSVHEQFF	TGTGCCAGCTTTCATACCGGGACTAGCGGGAGCGTCCATGAGCAGTTCTTC
many	TRBV5-1	TRBJ2-1	TRBD2	CASSGTSGNNEQFF	TGCGCCAGCAGTGGGACTAGCGGAAACAATGAGCAGTTCTTC
many	TRBV5-1	TRBJ2-1	TRBD2	CASSFLAGGPGDNEQFF	TGCGCCAGCAGCTTTCTAGCGGGAGGGCCCGGGGACAATGAGCAGTTCTTC
many	TRBV6-5	TRBJ2-1	TRBD1	CASSSEHRQGNNEQFF	TGTGCCAGCAGTTCCGAGCATAGACAGGGAAACAATGAGCAGTTCTTC
few	TRBV11-2	TRBJ2-5	NA	CASSLSETQYF	TGTGCCAGCAGCTTGAGTGAGACCCAGTACTTC
few	TRBV7-2	TRBJ1-5	TRBD1	CASSAHRGGNQPQHF	TGTGCCAGCAGCGCTCACAGGGGAGGTAATCAGCCCCAGCATTTT
many	TRBV7-9	TRBJ1-5	NA	CASSLGGTSSQPQHF	TGTGCCAGCAGCTTGGGGGGGACATCAAGCCAGCCCCAGCATTTT
many	TRBV7-7	TRBJ2-1	TRBD2	CASSGRSGREYNEQFF	TGTGCCAGCAGCGGACGGAGCGGGAGAGAGTACAATGAGCAGTTCTTC
many	TRBV29-1	TRBJ2-1	NA	CSANKEAGYNEQFF	TGCAGCGCCAACAAGGAGGCAGGATACAATGAGCAGTTCTTC
many	TRBV7-3	TRBJ2-3	TRBD2	CASSSRRTSGREADTQYF	TGTGCCAGCAGCTCACGTCGGACTAGCGGGAGAGAGGCAGATACGCAGTATTTT
many	TRBV2	TRBJ1-5	NA	CASSEDPGGVSSEPQHF	TGTGCCAGCAGTGAGGACCCCGGGGGAGTGAGTTCGGAGCCCCAGCATTTT
many	TRBV28	TRBJ2-2	NA	CASSSDSGELFF	TGTGCCAGCAGCTCGGACAGCGGGGAGCTGTTTTTT
NA	TRBV7-3	TRBJ2-3	NA	CASSSSGGGDTQYF	TGTGCCAGCAGCTCTAGCGGAGGGGGGGATACGCAGTATTTT
NA	TRBV5-1	TRBJ2-2	NA	CASSLNGYTGELFF	TGCGCCAGCAGCTTGAACGGGTACACCGGGGAGCTGTTTTTT
many	TRBV10-3	TRBJ1-1	NA	CAISTRVENTEAFF	TGTGCCATCAGTACTCGGGTGGAGAACACTGAAGCTTTCTTT
many	TRBV10-3	TRBJ2-5	TRBD1	CAISEITGVRETQYF	TGTGCCATCAGTGAGATTACAGGGGTGAGAGAGACCCAGTACTTC
many	TRBV7-9	TRBJ2-1	NA	CASSSSVGYNEQFF	TGTGCCAGCAGCTCGTCGGTCGGCTACAATGAGCAGTTCTTC
NA	TRBV19	TRBJ1-5	NA	CASSSRPLSTNQPQHF	TGTGCCAGTAGTTCCCGACCGCTTAGCACCAATCAGCCCCAGCATTTT
NA	TRBV10-3	TRBJ2-3	TRBD2	CAISDLTSRTDTQYF	TGTGCCATCAGTGATTTGACTAGCCGCACAGATACGCAGTATTTT
many	TRBV7-3	TRBJ1-1	NA	CASSLSGRPGSEAFF	TGTGCCAGCAGCTTATCCGGGAGACCGGGCAGTGAAGCTTTCTTT
many	TRBV6-5	TRBJ2-1	NA	CATRRNYNEQFF	TGTGCCACCCGGCGTAACTACAATGAGCAGTTCTTC
many	TRBV27	TRBJ2-1	TRBD2	CASRRGSLYNEQFF	TGTGCCAGCAGGCGCGGGAGTCTCTACAATGAGCAGTTCTTC
many	TRBV14	TRBJ2-3	NA	CASSQDLGADTQYF	TGTGCCAGCAGCCAAGATCTCGGCGCAGATACGCAGTATTTT
many	TRBV12-3/TRBV12-4	TRBJ2-7	NA	CASSLRGGRGNEQYF	TGTGCCAGCAGCCTGAGGGGGGGGAGAGGCAACGAGCAGTACTTC
many	TRBV12-3/TRBV12-4	TRBJ2-1	TRBD2	CASGQREGLNEQFF	TGTGCCAGCGGACAGCGGGAGGGCCTGAATGAGCAGTTCTTC
medium-sized	TRBV7-9	TRBJ1-1	NA	CASSPPEAEAFF	TGTGCCAGCAGCCCCCCAGAGGCTGAAGCTTTCTTT
few	TRBV6-5	TRBJ2-7	NA	CASSYLRATSYEQYF	TGTGCCAGCAGTTACTTGCGGGCCACCTCCTACGAGCAGTACTTC
many	TRBV20-1	TRBJ2-7	TRBD2	CSASQAGVGSEQYF	TGCAGTGCTAGCCAGGCGGGAGTCGGTTCCGAGCAGTACTTC
many	TRBV4-1	TRBJ2-2	NA	CASSHLGAGDTGELFF	TGCGCCAGCAGCCATCTAGGGGCCGGAGACACCGGGGAGCTGTTTTTT
many	TRBV12-3/TRBV12-4	TRBJ2-1	NA	CASSFRRGSNNEQFF	TGTGCCAGCAGTTTTAGGCGGGGTAGTAACAATGAGCAGTTCTTC
NA	TRBV4-3	TRBJ2-3	NA	CASSQGGPTDTQYF	TGCGCCAGCAGCCAAGGGGGTCCCACAGATACGCAGTATTTT
many	TRBV27	TRBJ2-3	NA	CASSFTLGSTDTQYF	TGTGCCAGCAGTTTCACGCTAGGGAGCACAGATACGCAGTATTTT
few	TRBV4-1	TRBJ1-2	NA	CASSQGVSRVTLYGYTF	TGCGCCAGCAGCCAAGGTGTCAGCAGGGTAACCCTTTATGGCTACACCTTC
many	TRBV6-4	TRBJ1-5	NA	CASSDSEYSNQPQHF	TGTGCCAGCAGTGACTCGGAGTATAGCAATCAGCCCCAGCATTTT
many	TRBV7-9	TRBJ1-1	NA	CASSLNRRENTEAFF	TGTGCCAGCAGCTTAAACAGGCGAGAGAACACTGAAGCTTTCTTT
many	TRBV6-1	TRBJ2-1	TRBD1	CASTGIGRGKNEQFF	TGTGCCAGCACAGGGATAGGCAGGGGGAAGAATGAGCAGTTCTTC